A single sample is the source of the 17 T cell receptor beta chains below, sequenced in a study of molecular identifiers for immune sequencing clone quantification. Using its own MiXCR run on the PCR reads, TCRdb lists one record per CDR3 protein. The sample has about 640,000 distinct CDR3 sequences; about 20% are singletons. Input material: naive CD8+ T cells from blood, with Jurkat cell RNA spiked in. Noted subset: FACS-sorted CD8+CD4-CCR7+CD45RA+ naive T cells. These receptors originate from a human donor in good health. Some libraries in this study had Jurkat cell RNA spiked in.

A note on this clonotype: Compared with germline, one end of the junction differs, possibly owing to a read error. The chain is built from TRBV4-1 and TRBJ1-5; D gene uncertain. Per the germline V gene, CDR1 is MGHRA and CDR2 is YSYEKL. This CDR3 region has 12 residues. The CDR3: CASSHANQPRHF. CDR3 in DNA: TGCGCCAGCAGCCATGCGAATCAGCCCCGGCATTTT.

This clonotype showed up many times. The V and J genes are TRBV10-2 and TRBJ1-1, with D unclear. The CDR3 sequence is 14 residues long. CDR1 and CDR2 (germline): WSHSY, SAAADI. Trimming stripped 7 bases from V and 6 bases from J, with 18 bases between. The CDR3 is CASIEDRRVSEAFF. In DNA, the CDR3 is TGCGCCAGCATCGAAGACCGACGGGTGTCTGAAGCTTTCTTT.

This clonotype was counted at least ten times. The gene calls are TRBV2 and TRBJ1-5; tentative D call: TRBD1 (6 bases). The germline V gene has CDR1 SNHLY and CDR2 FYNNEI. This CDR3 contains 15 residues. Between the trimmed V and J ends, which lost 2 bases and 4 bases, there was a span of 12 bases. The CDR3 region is CASSEFRGANQPQHF. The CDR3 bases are TGTGCCAGCAGTGAATTCCGGGGGGCGAATCAGCCCCAGCATTTT.

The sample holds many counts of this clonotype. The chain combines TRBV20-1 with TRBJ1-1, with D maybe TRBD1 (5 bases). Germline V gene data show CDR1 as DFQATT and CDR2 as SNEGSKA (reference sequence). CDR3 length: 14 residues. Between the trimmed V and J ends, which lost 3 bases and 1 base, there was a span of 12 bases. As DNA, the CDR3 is TGCAGTGCTAGTAGTAACAGGTGGAACACTGAAGCTTTCTTT. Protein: CSASSNRWNTEAFF.

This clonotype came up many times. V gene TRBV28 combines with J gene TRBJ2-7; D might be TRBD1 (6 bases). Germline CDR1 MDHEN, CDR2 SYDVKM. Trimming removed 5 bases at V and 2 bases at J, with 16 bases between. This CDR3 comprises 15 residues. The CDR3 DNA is TGTGCCAGCAGTAGCCAGGGGACGATCCCCTACGAGCAGTACTTC. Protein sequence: CASSSQGTIPYEQYF.

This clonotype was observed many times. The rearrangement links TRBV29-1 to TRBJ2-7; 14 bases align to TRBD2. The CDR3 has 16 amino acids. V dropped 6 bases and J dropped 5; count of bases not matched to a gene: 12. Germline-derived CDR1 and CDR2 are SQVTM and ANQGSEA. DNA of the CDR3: TGCAGCGTCGCCGGGACTAGCGGGAGACCGGTCCACGAGCAGTACTTC. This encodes CSVAGTSGRPVHEQYF.

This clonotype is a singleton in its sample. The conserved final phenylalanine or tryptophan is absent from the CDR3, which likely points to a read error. The CDR3 loop is CASSFVQGVAGELFS. The CDR3 DNA follows: TGCGCCAGCAGCTTTGTCCAGGGGGTCGCCGGGGAGCTGTTTTCT. This chain uses TRBV5-1 with TRBJ2-2; TRBD1 matches at 7 bases. V lost 2 bases and J lost 6; bases outside the gene matches: 7. Germline CDR1 reads SGHRS; CDR2 reads YFSETQ. This CDR3 comprises 15 residues.

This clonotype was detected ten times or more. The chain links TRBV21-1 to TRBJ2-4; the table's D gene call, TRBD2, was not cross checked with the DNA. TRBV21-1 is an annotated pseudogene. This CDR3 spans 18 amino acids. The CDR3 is CASSIVGSSGDTKNIQYF. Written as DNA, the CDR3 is TGTGCCAGCAGCATAGTCGGGTCTAGCGGGGACACCAAAAACATTCAGTACTTC.

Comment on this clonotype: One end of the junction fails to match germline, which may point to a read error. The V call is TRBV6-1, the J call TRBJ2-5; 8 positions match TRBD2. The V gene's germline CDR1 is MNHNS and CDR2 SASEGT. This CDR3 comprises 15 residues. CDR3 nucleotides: TGTGCCACCTACGGTCGGGAGGGCCCGGGAGAGACCCAGTGCTTC. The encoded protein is CATYGREGPGETQCF.

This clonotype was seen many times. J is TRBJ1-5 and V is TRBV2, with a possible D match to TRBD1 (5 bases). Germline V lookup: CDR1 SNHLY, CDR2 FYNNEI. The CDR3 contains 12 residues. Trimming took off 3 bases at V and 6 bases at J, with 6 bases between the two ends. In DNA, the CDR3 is TGTGCCAGCAGTGACGGGACTCAGCCCCAGCATTTT. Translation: CASSDGTQPQHF.

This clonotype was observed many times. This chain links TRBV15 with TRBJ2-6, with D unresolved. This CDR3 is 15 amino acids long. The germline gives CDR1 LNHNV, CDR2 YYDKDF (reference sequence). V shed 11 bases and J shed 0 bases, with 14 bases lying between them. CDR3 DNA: TGTGCCGTCGGACGCCGGAGCTCTGGGGCCAACGTCCTGACTTTC. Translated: CAVGRRSSGANVLTF.

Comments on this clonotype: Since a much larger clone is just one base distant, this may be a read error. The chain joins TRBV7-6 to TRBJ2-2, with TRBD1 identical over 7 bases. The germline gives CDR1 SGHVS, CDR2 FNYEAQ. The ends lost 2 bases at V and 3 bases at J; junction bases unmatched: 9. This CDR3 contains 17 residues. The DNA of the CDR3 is TGTGCCAGCAGCTTATCAACACCGGGACAGTACACCGGGGAGCTGTTTTTT. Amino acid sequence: CASSLSTPGQYTGELFF.

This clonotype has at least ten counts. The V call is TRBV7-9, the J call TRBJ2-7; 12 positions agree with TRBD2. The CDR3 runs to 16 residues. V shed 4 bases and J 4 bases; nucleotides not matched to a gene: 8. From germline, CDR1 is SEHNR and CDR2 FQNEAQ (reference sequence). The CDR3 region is CASSSSSGRAVYEQYF. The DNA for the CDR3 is TGTGCCAGCAGCTCCTCTAGCGGGAGGGCCGTGTACGAGCAGTACTTC.

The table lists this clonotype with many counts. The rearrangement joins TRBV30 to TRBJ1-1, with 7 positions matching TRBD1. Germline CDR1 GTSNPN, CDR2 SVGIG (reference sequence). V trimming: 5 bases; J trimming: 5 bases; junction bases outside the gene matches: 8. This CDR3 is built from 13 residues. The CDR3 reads CAWARDRVTEAFF. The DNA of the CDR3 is TGTGCCTGGGCTCGAGACAGGGTTACTGAAGCTTTCTTT.

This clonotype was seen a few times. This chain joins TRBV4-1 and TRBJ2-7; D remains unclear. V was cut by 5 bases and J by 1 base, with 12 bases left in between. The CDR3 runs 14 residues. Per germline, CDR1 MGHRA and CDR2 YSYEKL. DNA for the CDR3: TGCGCCAGCAGCTCAGATCCCCGTTCCTACGAGCAGTACTTC. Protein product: CASSSDPRSYEQYF.

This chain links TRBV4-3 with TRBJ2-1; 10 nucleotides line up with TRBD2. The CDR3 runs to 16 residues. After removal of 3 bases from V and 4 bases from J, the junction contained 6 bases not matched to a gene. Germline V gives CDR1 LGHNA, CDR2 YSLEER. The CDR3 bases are TGCGCCAGCAGCCAGGACGGGACTAGCGCGTACAATGAGCAGTTCTTC. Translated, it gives CASSQDGTSAYNEQFF.

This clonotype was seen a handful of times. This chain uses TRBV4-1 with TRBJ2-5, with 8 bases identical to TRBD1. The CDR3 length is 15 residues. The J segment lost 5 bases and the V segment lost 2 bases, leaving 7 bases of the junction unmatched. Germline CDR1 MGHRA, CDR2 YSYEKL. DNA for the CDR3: TGCGCCAGCAGCCAACGGACAGGGTTTAGGGAGACCCAGTACTTC. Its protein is CASSQRTGFRETQYF.